This T cell receptor (beta chain) was captured in a study of T cell responses to AZD1222 COVID-19 vaccine. The CDR3 has 14 residues. In germline, CDR1 is GTSNPN, CDR2 SVGIG (reference sequence). V lost 3 bases, J lost 2 bases, and 14 bases lay in between. About this clone: No antigen is known for it.

Repertoires were generated with immunoSEQ multiplex PCR, while TCRdb's copy carries only in-frame clones and drops some. The sample holds about 100,000 clones, over 90% seen once. Findings of the study overall: Unmutated variant regions are reportedly the target of nearly half of TCRs that are spike-specific. Most donors were white British and more were female, and clonal diversity was possibly underestimated.

The source was peripheral blood, collected on day 0 of AZD1222 vaccination. The TCR was taken from an adult in good health. The genes are TRBV30 and TRBJ2-7, with D uncertain. CDR3 region: CAWRRYGDTYEQYF. CDR3 DNA sequence: TGTGCCTGGAGGAGGTACGGAGATACCTACGAGCAGTACTTC. Based on the CDR3 plus reference TRBV30 and TRBJ2-7, the full variable domain is SQTIHQWPATLVQPVGSPLSLECTVEGTSNPNLYWYRQAAGRGLQLLFYSVGIGQISSEVPQNLSASRPQDRQFILSSKKLLLSDSGFYLCAWRRYGDTYEQYFGPGTRLTVT.